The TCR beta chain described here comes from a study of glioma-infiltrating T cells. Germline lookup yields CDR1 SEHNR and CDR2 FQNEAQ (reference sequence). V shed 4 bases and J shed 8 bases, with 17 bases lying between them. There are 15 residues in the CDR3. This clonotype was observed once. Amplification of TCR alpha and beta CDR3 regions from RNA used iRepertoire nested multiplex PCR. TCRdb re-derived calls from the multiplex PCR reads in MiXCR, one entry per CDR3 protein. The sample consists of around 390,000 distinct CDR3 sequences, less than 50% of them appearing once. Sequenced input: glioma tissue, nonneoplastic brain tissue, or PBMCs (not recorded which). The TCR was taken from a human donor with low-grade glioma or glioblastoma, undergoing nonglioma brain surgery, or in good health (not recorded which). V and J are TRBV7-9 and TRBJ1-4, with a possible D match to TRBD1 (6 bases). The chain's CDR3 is CASSSQTGAGEKLFF. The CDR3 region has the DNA TGTGCCAGCAGCTCGCAGACGGGGGCTGGAGAAAAACTGTTTTTT.